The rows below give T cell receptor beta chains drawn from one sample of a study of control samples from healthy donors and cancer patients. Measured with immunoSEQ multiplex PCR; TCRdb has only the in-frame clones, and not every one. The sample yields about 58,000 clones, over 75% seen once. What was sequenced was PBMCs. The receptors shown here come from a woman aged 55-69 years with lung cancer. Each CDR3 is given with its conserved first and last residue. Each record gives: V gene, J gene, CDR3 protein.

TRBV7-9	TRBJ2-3	CASGAEGDTQYF
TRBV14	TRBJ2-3	CASRGTQGLAGGPNTQYF
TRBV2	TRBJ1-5	CASSEQRVGNQPQHF
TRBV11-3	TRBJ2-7	CASSHDRVHEQYF
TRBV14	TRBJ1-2	CASSPLSLSRGYTF
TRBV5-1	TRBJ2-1	CASSWGQNNEQFF
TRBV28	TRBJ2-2	CASRGRLAGALPQELFF
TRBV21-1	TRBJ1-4	CASSNAGQREDEKLFF
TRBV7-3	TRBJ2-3	CASSRGQRTDTQYF
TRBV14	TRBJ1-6	CASSTYLGSPLHF
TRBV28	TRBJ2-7	CASSLGRPLSYEQYF
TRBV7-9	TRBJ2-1	CASSHSPLVNEQFF
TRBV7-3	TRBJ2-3	CASSPRGAGGPGDTQYF
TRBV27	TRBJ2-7	CPYLAVSYEQYF
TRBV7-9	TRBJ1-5	CASSLPQISNQPQHF
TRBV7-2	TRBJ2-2	CASSFDRSAGELFF
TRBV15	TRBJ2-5	CATSRELVGETQYF
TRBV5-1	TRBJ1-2	CASSGATNYGYTF
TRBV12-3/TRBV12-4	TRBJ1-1	CASSLRNTEAFF
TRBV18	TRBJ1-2	CASSLFDKTGYGYTF
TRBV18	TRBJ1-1	CASSPGGLQEAFF
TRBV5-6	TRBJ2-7	CASSSMDRASYEQYF
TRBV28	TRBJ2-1	CASSPGGVGDEQFF
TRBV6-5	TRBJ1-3	CASSYRGLSGNTIYF
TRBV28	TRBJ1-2	CASSSLVSYGYTF
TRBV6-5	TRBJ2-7	CASSYGSGDSYEQYF
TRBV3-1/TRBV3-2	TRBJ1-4	CASRGLWGATNEKLFF
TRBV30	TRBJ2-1	CAWTPPARENNEQFF
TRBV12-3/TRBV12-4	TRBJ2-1	CATLLDGYNEQFF
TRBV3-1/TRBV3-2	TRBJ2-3	CASSHGSTLRFTDTQYF
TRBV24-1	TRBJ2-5	CATSAGGLASRGETQYF
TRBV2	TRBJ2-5	CASSKGALGETQYF
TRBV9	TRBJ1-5	CASSYGTGGNQPQHF
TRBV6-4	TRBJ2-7	CASSEGPSYEQYF
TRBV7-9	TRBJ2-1	CASSPRLGLTGLERRFF
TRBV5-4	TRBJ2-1	CASSLVSGGASYNEQFF
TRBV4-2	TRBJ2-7	CASSQLKDSGSPYEQYF
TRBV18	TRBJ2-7	CASSPPADYEQYF
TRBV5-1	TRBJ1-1	CASSPFEGTEAFF
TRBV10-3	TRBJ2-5	CAISESGSKETQYF
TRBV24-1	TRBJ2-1	CATSDPSGGAYNEQFF
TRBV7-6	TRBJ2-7	CASSRGTGEQYF
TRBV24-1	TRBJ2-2	CATRADRGGTGELFF
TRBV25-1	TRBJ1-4	CASSVPGQGILFF
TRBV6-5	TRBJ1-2	CASVIQGINYGYTF
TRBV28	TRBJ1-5	CASSIGGYSNQPQHF
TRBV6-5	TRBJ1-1	CASSYSNPNTEAFF
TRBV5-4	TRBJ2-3	CASSLVSGSVVDTQYF
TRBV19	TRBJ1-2	CASKVTGSFYGYTF
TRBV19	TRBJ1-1	CASSIRDGNEAFF
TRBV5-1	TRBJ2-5	CASSLSGGAETQYF
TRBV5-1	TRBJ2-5	CASSLLTGPQETQYF
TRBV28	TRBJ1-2	CASSFGQARYGYTF
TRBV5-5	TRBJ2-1	CASSLNEQFF
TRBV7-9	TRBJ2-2	CASSFPSGKPNTGELFF
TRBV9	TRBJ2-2	CASSVLGTGELFF
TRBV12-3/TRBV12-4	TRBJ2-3	CASSLTGVDTQYF
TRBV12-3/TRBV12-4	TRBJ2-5	CASSSRGETQYF
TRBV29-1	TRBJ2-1	CSVLGTSGGHGGNEQFF